The TCR beta chain described here comes from a study of T-cell reconstitution after alpha-beta-depleted transplantation in children. General study findings and limits: It was surviving recipient T cells and thymic progenitors that gave some patients high TCRbeta diversity at day 60. Diversity and T-cell counts at one year after transplant derived mostly from new T cells. Reportedly, roughly two months post-transplant, alpha-beta T cells arose from several hundred expanded graft clones.

This clonotype was observed many times. Its specificity is not known. During its preparation, the TCRbeta library received unique molecular identifiers. TCRdb re-called the PCR reads through MiXCR, storing one row per CDR3 protein. Among some 300,000 distinct CDR3 sequences, approximately 7.3% were seen once, and the ten largest hold around 9.8%. Trimming cost V 3 bases and J 2 bases; bases outside gene matches: 11. Germline-derived CDR1 and CDR2 are SQVTM and ANQGSEA. There are 16 residues in the CDR3. This chain joins TRBV29-1 and TRBJ2-7; 9 nucleotides match TRBD1. This specimen consisted of peripheral blood, obtained 360 days after TCRalphabeta/CD19-depleted stem cell transplant. The sequence was obtained from a female patient aged 2-9 years who had a stem cell transplant for Fanconi anemia, so the T cells may come from the graft donor. As DNA, the CDR3 is TGCAGCGTTGATTCCCTGGGGGACAGGGATACCTACGAGCAGTACTTC. Translating it yields CSVDSLGDRDTYEQYF.